This T cell receptor (beta chain) was captured in a study of blood T cell repertoires in COVID-19. Original processing notes: Reference gene primer amplification gave nucleated cell count estimates. The table came from immunoSEQ multiplex PCR; TCRdb's copy has only in-frame clones and leaves some out. The D gene and trimming were derived from the DNA, and the V and J assignments and clone size from that table. In the table there are around 72,000 clones, about 82% of which are singletons. CDR3 size: 14 residues. The germline V and J ends were trimmed by 6 bases and 5 bases, with 20 bases remaining between them. Germline-derived CDR1 and CDR2 are GTSNPN and SVGIG (reference sequence).

This sequence originates from a woman aged 60-70 years with acute or convalescent COVID-19. Sequenced: peripheral blood. The genes are TRBV30 and TRBJ2-7; D perhaps matches TRBD1 (6 bases). The CDR3 sequence: CACRPGQKVHEQYF. Here the CDR3 DNA reads TGTGCCTGCCGACCGGGACAAAAAGTCCACGAGCAGTACTTC.